A single sample gave rise to the 8 T cell receptor beta chains below, sequenced in a study of shared clonotypes between healthy human individuals. The data were produced by immunoSEQ multiplex PCR, yet TCRdb's version contains in-frame clones alone and is incomplete. In the table there are millions of clones, about 95% of which are singletons. Terminally differentiated effector memory CD45RA+ cells were left out of the naive CD8 fraction, which was CD45RO-negative and positively selected for CCR7. The material sequenced was naive CD8+ T cells sorted from blood. The receptor source for this set is a man between 18 and 29 years old in good health.

The chain carries TRBV7-6 and TRBJ2-3, with 8 bases matching TRBD2. Trimming took 2 bases from V and 4 from J; bases not matched to a gene: 2. The CDR3 spans 14 residues. Germline V gene lookup returns CDR1 SGHVS and CDR2 FNYEAQ. The CDR3, as DNA: TGTGCCAGCAGCTTACTACTAGCGGCAGATACGCAGTATTTT. It is translated as CASSLLLAADTQYF.

This chain uses TRBV4-3 with TRBJ2-2; 8 bases match TRBD2. Per germline, CDR1 LGHNA and CDR2 YSLEER. The length of the CDR3 is 17 residues. V was clipped by 1 base and J by 5 bases; unmatched bases: 9. In DNA form, the CDR3 reads TGCGCCAGCAGCCAAGGGCTTAGCGGGGATTGGACCGGGGAGCTGTTTTTT. Encoded protein: CASSQGLSGDWTGELFF.

This rearrangement joins TRBV5-4 to TRBJ2-3; 8 bases fit TRBD2. V shed 4 bases and J 9 bases; nucleotides not matched to a gene: 4. The CDR3 sequence is 12 residues long. In germline, CDR1 is SGHNT, CDR2 YYREEE (reference sequence). For the CDR3, the DNA is TGTGCCAGCAGCCGAGCGGGAGACACGCAGTATTTT. This gives the protein CASSRAGDTQYF.

Comment on this clone: Other DNA sequences in the same sample also yield this CDR3. The chain combines TRBV13 with TRBJ2-1; D uncertain. V was shortened by 0 bases and J by 6 bases, with 6 bases between the two germline ends. Germline V gives CDR1 PRHDT, CDR2 FYEKMQ (reference sequence). This CDR3 is 13 amino acids long. CDR3 amino acids: CASSLGLSNEQFF. Written as DNA, the CDR3 is TGTGCCAGCAGCTTAGGACTATCCAATGAGCAGTTCTTC. Together with reference TRBV13 and TRBJ2-1, the CDR3 gives the full variable domain: AAGVIQSPRHLIKEKRETATLKCYPIPRHDTVYWYQQGPGQDPQFLISFYEKMQSDKGSIPDRFSAQQFSDYHSELNMSSLELGDSALYFCASSLGLSNEQFFGPGTRLTVL.

CDR3 protein: CASSLSTSGRFNEQFF. CDR3 DNA: TGTGCCAGCAGCCTCTCGACTAGCGGGAGATTCAATGAGCAGTTCTTC. The chain is built from TRBV14 and TRBJ2-1; 12 bases are a match to TRBD2. Germline CDR1 reads SGHDN; CDR2 reads FVKESK. The CDR3 has 16 amino acids. Losses at the gene ends were 4 bases for V and 6 bases for J; bases not matched to a gene: 7. Full variable domain (rest looked up from reference TRBV14 and TRBJ2-1): EAGVTQFPSHSVIEKGQTVTLRCDPISGHDNLYWYRRVMGKEIKFLLHFVKESKQDESGMPNNRFLAERTGGTYSTLKVQPAELEDSGVYFCASSLSTSGRFNEQFFGPGTRLTVL.

The chain combines TRBV7-9 with TRBJ2-3; D tentatively fits TRBD1 or TRBD2 (5 bases each). The CDR3 has 12 amino acids. From germline, CDR1 is SEHNR and CDR2 FQNEAQ (reference sequence). V was shortened by 8 bases and J by 2 bases, with 8 bases between the two germline ends. CDR3 in DNA: TGTGCCAGCCGGGACCACACAGATACGCAGTATTTT. It specifies CASRDHTDTQYF.

This clone came up a few times. J is TRBJ1-1 and V is TRBV28; weak D call: TRBD1 (5 bases). V lost 5 bases, J lost 8 bases, and 15 bases lay in between. The CDR3 covers 13 residues. Germline-derived CDR1 and CDR2 are MDHEN and SYDVKM. The CDR3 is CASSPPYWDEAFF. In nucleotides, the CDR3 is TGTGCCAGCAGTCCGCCTTATTGGGACGAAGCTTTCTTT.

The chain uses TRBV19 and TRBJ1-5; a possible D gene is TRBD1 (5 bases). Germline CDR1 is LNHDA and CDR2 is SQIVND (reference sequence). CDR3 size: 17 residues. V shed 4 bases and J shed 3 bases, with 19 bases lying between them. In nucleotides, the CDR3 is TGTGCCAGTAGTACCCGACACCAAGGGGCTTTCAATCAGCCCCAGCATTTT. This translates into CASSTRHQGAFNQPQHF.